This TCR beta chain was identified during a study of blood T cell repertoires in COVID-19 (dated by TCRdb to about 2020). For the wider study: Samples covering the acute and convalescent phases of COVID-19 were provided by collaborators in the United States, Italy and Spain. Sample metadata almost always included a de-identified subject ID, COVID-19 status, age in years and sex. Where available, HLA class I and class II types were taken from metadata supplied by the sample provider and were not determined by assay-based typing. A freely available public database, intended as a resource for researchers studying the immune response to SARS-CoV-2, is where the repertoires were released. Deeply sampled blood TCRbeta repertoires from subjects exposed to, actively infected with, or recovered from COVID-19 were included in the dataset. The samples were drawn from the first 160 participants of the ongoing ImmuneRACE study and from some 1,300 subjects provided by 6 global collaborators. The material from the prospective study consisted of cDNA or gDNA derived from T cells, B-cell-depleted T cells, or PBMCs.

The CDR3, cysteine through phenylalanine, is 13 amino acids long. The retained sequence is limited to the CDR3, 39 bases, with the frame set at the first base. V was cut back by 7 bases and J by 6 bases, leaving a gap of 12 bases between them. The germline V gene encodes CDR1 MNHEY and CDR2 SVGAGI. General study outcomes and caveats: How much clinical and demographic metadata was included differed by source and by participant, and the metadata was provided uncurated.

Comments on this clone: The clone's antigen remains unknown. No base quality values were provided; no much bigger clone lies one nucleotide off.

TCRbeta CDR3 regions were amplified from genomic DNA using the immunoSEQ Assay, a bias-controlled multiplex PCR. Concerning the study's data processing: The number of nucleated cells in each sample was estimated from the amplification of reference gene primers within the assay. To quantify the absolute abundance of each unique TCRbeta CDR3 rearrangement, sequence reads were collapsed and filtered. For each sample, productive Simpson clonality was calculated by taking the square root of Simpson's diversity index across productive rearrangements. TCRdb re-hosts the immuneACCESS table, in-frame sequences only. Its copies lack some clones; in the studies checked, an unresolved V gene accounts for under half of them, and the cause for the rest is not known. V and J calls and clone size are as listed in that table; D and trimming were resolved from the DNA. This sample comprises about 210,000 clones, more than 85% of them detected only once. Less than 0.75% of the sample is held by the ten biggest clonotypes.

Whole blood was collected in K2EDTA tubes by collaborating institutions according to the institutions' own protocols. For TCRbeta analysis, collaborators shipped samples as frozen whole blood, isolated PBMCs, or DNA extracted from either of those sample types. The V and J genes are TRBV6-5 and TRBJ2-2; TRBD2 could be the D gene, as 5 bases match. The sequenced sample was peripheral blood. The TCR was taken from a middle-aged man with acute or convalescent COVID-19. The CDR3 reads as follows: CASTKTRAGELFF. The sequenced DNA: TGTGCCAGCACCAAGACGCGGGCCGGGGAGCTGTTTTTT.